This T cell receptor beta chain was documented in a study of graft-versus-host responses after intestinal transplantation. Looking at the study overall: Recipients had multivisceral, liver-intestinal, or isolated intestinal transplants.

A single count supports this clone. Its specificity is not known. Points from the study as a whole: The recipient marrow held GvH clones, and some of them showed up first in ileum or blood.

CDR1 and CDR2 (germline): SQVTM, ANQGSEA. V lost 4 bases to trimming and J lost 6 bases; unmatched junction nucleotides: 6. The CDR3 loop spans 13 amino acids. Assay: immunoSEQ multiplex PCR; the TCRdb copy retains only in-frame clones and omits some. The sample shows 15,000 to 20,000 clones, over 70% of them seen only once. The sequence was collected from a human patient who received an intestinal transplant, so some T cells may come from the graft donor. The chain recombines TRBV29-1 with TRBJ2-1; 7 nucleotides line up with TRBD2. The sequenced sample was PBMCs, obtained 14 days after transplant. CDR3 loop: CSVVGLVGNEQFF. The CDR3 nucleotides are TGCAGCGTTGTTGGACTAGTCGGCAATGAGCAGTTCTTC.